This T cell receptor (beta chain) appears in the sequencing data of a study of blood T cells in healthy people across ages. V gave up 5 bases and J gave up 0 bases; unmatched junction bases: 15. Germline CDR1 and CDR2: SQVTM and ANQGSEA. The CDR3 is 17 amino acids. A second PCR of about 7 to 12 cycles used a sample-barcoded 5' primer and a J-beta primer mix. TCRdb re-analysed the 5' RACE reads in MiXCR, keeping a single row per CDR3 protein. The repertoire holds roughly 1.9 million distinct CDR3 sequences, with around 40% as singletons. Sequencing used blood. The chain is built from TRBV29-1 and TRBJ1-1, with TRBD1 matching 7 bases. The receptor was isolated from a human donor in good health. CDR3 coding DNA: TGCAGCGTTCACCCTGTGAACAGGGGTAGTTTGAACACTGAAGCTTTCTTT. This translates into CSVHPVNRGSLNTEAFF.